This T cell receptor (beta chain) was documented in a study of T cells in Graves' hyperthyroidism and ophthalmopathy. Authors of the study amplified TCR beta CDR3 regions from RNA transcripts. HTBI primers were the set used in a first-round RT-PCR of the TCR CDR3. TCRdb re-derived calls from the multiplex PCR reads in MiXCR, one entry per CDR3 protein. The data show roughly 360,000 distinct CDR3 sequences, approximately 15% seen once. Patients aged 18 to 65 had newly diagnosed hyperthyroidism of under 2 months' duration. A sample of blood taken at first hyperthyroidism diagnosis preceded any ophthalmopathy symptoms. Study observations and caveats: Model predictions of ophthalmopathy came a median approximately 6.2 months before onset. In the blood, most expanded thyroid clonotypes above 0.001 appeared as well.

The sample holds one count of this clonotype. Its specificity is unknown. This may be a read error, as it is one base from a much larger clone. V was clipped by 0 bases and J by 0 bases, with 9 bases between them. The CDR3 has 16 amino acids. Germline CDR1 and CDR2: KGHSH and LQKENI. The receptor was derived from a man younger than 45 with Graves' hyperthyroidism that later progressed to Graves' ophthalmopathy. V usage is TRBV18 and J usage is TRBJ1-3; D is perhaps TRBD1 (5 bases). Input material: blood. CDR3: CASSPPGVNSGNTIYF. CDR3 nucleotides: TGTGCCAGCTCACCACCGGGGGTCAACTCTGGAAACACCATATATTTT.